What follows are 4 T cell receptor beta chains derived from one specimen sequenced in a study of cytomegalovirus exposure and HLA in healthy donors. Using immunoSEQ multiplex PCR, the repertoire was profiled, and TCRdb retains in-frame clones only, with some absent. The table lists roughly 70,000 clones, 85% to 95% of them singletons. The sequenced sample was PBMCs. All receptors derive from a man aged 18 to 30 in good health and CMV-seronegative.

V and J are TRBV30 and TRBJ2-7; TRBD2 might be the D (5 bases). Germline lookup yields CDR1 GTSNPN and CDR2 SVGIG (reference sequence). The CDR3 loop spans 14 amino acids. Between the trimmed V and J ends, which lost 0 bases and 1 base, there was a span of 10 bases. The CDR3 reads CAWSVRGGSYEQYF. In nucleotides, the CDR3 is TGTGCCTGGAGTGTACGGGGTGGATCCTACGAGCAGTACTTC.

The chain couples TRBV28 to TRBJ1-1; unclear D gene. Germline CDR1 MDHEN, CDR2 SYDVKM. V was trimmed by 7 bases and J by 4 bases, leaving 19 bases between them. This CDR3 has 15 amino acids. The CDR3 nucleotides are TGTGCCAGCAAATTTGTTGGGAGCGTACTCACTGAAGCTTTCTTT. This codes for CASKFVGSVLTEAFF.

CDR3 DNA sequence: TGCAGCGCCGGTTGGAGGGGAGGCAACGAGCAGTACTTC. As protein: CSAGWRGGNEQYF. The V call is TRBV29-1, the J call TRBJ2-7, with D tentatively TRBD2 (6 bases). CDR3 length: 13 amino acids. Germline CDR1 reads SQVTM; CDR2 reads ANQGSEA. The V end was cut by 7 bases, the J end by 5 bases, with 18 bases between.

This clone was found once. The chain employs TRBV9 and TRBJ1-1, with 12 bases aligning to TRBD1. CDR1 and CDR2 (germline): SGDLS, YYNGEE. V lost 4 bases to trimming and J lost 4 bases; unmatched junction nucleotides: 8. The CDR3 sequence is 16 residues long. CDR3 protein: CASSHGTGGFSTEAFF. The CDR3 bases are TGTGCCAGCAGCCACGGGACAGGGGGCTTCTCCACTGAAGCTTTCTTT.